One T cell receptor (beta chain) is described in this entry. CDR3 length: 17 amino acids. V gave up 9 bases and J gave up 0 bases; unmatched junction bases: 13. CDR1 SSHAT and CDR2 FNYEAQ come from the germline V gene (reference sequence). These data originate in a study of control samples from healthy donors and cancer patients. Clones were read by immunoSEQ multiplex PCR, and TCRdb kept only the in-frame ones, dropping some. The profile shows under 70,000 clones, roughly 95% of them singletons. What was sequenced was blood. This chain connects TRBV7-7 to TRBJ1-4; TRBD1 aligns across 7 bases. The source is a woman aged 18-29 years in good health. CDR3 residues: CASNWTGACATNEKLFF. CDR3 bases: TGTGCCAGTAATTGGACAGGCGCCTGTGCAACTAATGAAAAACTGTTTTTT.